This entry lists 31 T cell receptor beta chains sequenced from one sample in a study of monozygotic twins with inflammatory bowel disease. TCRdb re-called the 5' RACE reads and shows each CDR3 protein once, DNA omitted. The sample table sets out roughly 170,000 distinct CDR3 sequences. Material for sequencing was blood. All receptors derive from a human donor with ulcerative colitis or Crohn's disease, or a healthy co-twin of an affected twin (not recorded which).

The genes are TRBV4-1 and TRBJ2-1; TCRdb's D gene call, TRBD2, goes unchecked for lack of DNA. The CDR3 contains 22 residues. The germline gives CDR1 MGHRA, CDR2 YSYEKL. The CDR3: CASSQVRPLESWNSGSHNEQFF.

The rearrangement links TRBV20-1 to TRBJ1-5; lacking DNA, the TRBD1 call made by TCRdb goes unchecked. The CDR3 spans 14 residues. Germline values: CDR1 DFQATT, CDR2 SNEGSKA (reference sequence). The CDR3 sequence: CSATRGGRNQPQHF.

The chain links TRBV18 to TRBJ1-2. CDR1 and CDR2 (germline): KGHSH, LQKENI. The CDR3 consists of 16 residues. CDR3 loop: CASSPPAAAYNYGYTF.

This chain uses TRBV20-1 with TRBJ2-7; TCRdb returns TRBD2, unconfirmable since there is no DNA. The CDR3 contains 13 residues. Per germline, CDR1 DFQATT and CDR2 SNEGSKA (reference sequence). The CDR3 here is CSARGGGDYEQYF.

V and J are TRBV5-1 and TRBJ1-4. Germline assignment: CDR1 SGHRS and CDR2 YFSETQ. The CDR3 runs 14 residues. CDR3 sequence reads: CASSWEATNEKLFF.

The rearrangement uses TRBV12-3 or TRBV12-4 and TRBJ2-2. CDR3 length: 12 amino acids. The CDR3 region is CASSSYFGELFF.

This chain connects TRBV5-8 to TRBJ1-2. CDR1 is SGHTS and CDR2 is YDEGEE in the germline V gene. The CDR3 runs 12 residues. CDR3 sequence reads: CASAAQNYGYTF.

This sequence joins TRBV29-1 and TRBJ2-7. This CDR3 has 13 residues. The germline gives CDR1 SQVTM, CDR2 ANQGSEA. CDR3 residues: CSVVRGRAYEQYF.

CDR3 sequence: CASRGTGGYEQYF. The V and J genes are TRBV12-3 or TRBV12-4 and TRBJ2-7; TCRdb proposes TRBD1, but this gene call is untestable without DNA. This CDR3 has 13 amino acids.

The chain combines TRBV10-3 with TRBJ2-2; TCRdb's assignment of TRBD1 cannot be checked, as there is no DNA. The germline CDR1 and CDR2 sequences are ENHRY and SYGVKD. There are 15 residues in the CDR3. The chain's CDR3 is CAISAGRGYTGELFF.

The chain recombines TRBV11-2 with TRBJ1-2; the D call of TRBD1 rests on TCRdb alone, since no DNA is present to check it. This CDR3 spans 12 amino acids. Germline-derived CDR1 and CDR2 are SGHAT and FQNNGV. The CDR3 protein is CASNQGNYGYTF.

V and J are TRBV20-1 and TRBJ1-5; TCRdb reports TRBD1, a call that lacks DNA to check it against. CDR1 is DFQATT, CDR2 SNEGSKA, per germline (reference sequence). The CDR3 sequence is 15 residues long. The CDR3: CSAREDGRNNQPQHF.

The chain combines TRBV10-3 with TRBJ1-5. Germline CDR1 and CDR2: ENHRY and SYGVKD. The CDR3 runs to 13 residues. The CDR3 sequence: CAISVLPDQPQHF.

The CDR3 is CASSHSPGWGYTF. This chain connects TRBV12-3 or TRBV12-4 to TRBJ1-2; TCRdb selects TRBD1, and the lack of DNA leaves this call unchecked. This CDR3 spans 13 amino acids.

The V and J genes are TRBV5-1 and TRBJ1-4; as DNA is missing, the TRBD1 call by TCRdb cannot be tested. This CDR3 region has 15 residues. Germline V CDR1 and CDR2: SGHRS, YFSETQ. This CDR3 is CASSLEGRSDGKLFF.

This sequence joins TRBV7-7 and TRBJ2-3; TCRdb indicates TRBD2, and absent DNA this call remains unverified. The CDR3 extends over 17 amino acids. Germline assignment: CDR1 SSHAT and CDR2 FNYEAQ (reference sequence). This chain's CDR3 is CASSPGLAGDQADTQYF. The variable domain in full, completed from reference TRBV7-7 and TRBJ2-3, reads GAGVSQSPRYKVTKRGQDVTLRCDPISSHATLYWYQQALGQGPEFLTYFNYEAQPDKSGLPSDRFSAERPEGSISTLTIQRTEQRDSAMYRCASSPGLAGDQADTQYFGPGTRLTVL.

CDR3 sequence: CATSDARDHYNEQFF. The chain links TRBV24-1 to TRBJ2-1; as DNA is missing, the TRBD1 call by TCRdb cannot be tested. This CDR3 is 15 amino acids long. Germline V gives CDR1 KGHDR, CDR2 SFDVKD.

V and J are TRBV2 and TRBJ1-5; TCRdb lists TRBD1, though no DNA is available to test this call. The CDR3 is made up of 16 amino acids. CDR1 SNHLY and CDR2 FYNNEI come from the germline V gene. CDR3: CASRTGGQGGGQPQHF. The complete variable domain, with remaining parts taken from reference TRBV2 and TRBJ1-5, reads EPEVTQTPSHQVTQMGQEVILRCVPISNHLYFYWYRQILGQKVEFLVSFYNNEISEKSEIFDDQFSVERPDGSNFTLKIRSTKLEDSAMYFCASRTGGQGGGQPQHFGDGTRLSIL.

The chain uses TRBV20-1 and TRBJ2-5; TCRdb reports TRBD1, a call that lacks DNA to check it against. This CDR3 comprises 14 residues. Germline V gene sequence: CDR1 DFQATT, CDR2 SNEGSKA (reference sequence). Here the CDR3 reads CSARASGRQETQYF.

The chain uses TRBV20-1 and TRBJ1-2; checking the TCRdb D call of TRBD1 is not possible without DNA. Germline-derived CDR1 and CDR2 are DFQATT and SNEGSKA (reference sequence). This CDR3 is built from 14 residues. The CDR3 sequence: CSTPAGTGHYGYTF.

The rearrangement links TRBV11-2 to TRBJ2-3; the D call from TCRdb, TRBD1, cannot be confirmed without DNA. This CDR3 is built from 14 residues. Germline V gives CDR1 SGHAT, CDR2 FQNNGV. CDR3 in amino acids: CASSRDRGTDTQYF.

The chain couples TRBV20-1 to TRBJ1-1; TCRdb outputs TRBD1, but without DNA this stays unchecked. The CDR3 totals 14 residues. Per germline, CDR1 DFQATT and CDR2 SNEGSKA (reference sequence). CDR3 in amino acids: CSALRGAGNTEAFF.

The V gene is TRBV2, the J gene TRBJ2-1; lacking DNA, the TRBD2 call made by TCRdb goes unchecked. This CDR3 comprises 14 residues. The germline CDR1 and CDR2 sequences are SNHLY and FYNNEI. The chain's CDR3 is CASIPGLAVNEQFF.

This rearrangement joins TRBV28 to TRBJ2-7; TCRdb's D call, TRBD2, is unchecked because there is no DNA. CDR1 MDHEN and CDR2 SYDVKM come from the germline V gene. There are 17 residues in the CDR3. CDR3 in amino acids: CASSSPFRLADSYEQYF.

The chain joins TRBV27 to TRBJ2-7; TCRdb lists TRBD2, though no DNA is available to test this call. In germline, CDR1 is MNHEY, CDR2 SMNVEV (reference sequence). This CDR3 has 16 amino acids. This chain's CDR3 is CASGPVGLANTYEQYF.

This sequence joins TRBV6-1 and TRBJ1-5. In germline, CDR1 is MNHNS, CDR2 SASEGT. The CDR3 has 13 amino acids. The chain's CDR3 is CASSVLGEQPQHF.

V gene TRBV7-2 combines with J gene TRBJ2-2; TCRdb calls TRBD1, which cannot be checked without DNA. Germline lookup yields CDR1 SGHTA and CDR2 FQGNSA. This CDR3 contains 16 residues. The CDR3 protein is CASTAPGQGYTGELFF. The whole variable domain, remainder taken from reference TRBV7-2 and TRBJ2-2, is GAGVSQSPSNKVTEKGKDVELRCDPISGHTALYWYRQSLGQGLEFLIYFQGNSAPDKSGLPSDRFSAERTGGSVSTLTIQRTQQEDSAVYLCASTAPGQGYTGELFFGEGSRLTVL.

The V call is TRBV27, the J call TRBJ2-1; TCRdb designates TRBD1, a call that cannot be tested without DNA. Germline values: CDR1 MNHEY, CDR2 SMNVEV (reference sequence). The CDR3 is 15 amino acids. The CDR3 loop reads CASSLSEARYNEQFF.

The chain has TRBV6-2 or TRBV6-3 and TRBJ2-1; TCRdb proposes TRBD2, but this gene call is untestable without DNA. This CDR3 has 20 residues. Germline CDR1 is MNHEY and CDR2 is SVGEGT. This CDR3 reads CASSPHRGPQGLAGGSEQFF.

The chain has TRBV6-5 and TRBJ2-1; there is no DNA to check the TCRdb D call of TRBD2. There are 13 residues in the CDR3. Germline V gene data show CDR1 as MNHEY and CDR2 as SVGAGI. This CDR3 is CAARTSGDNEQFF.

V and J are TRBV28 and TRBJ1-2; TCRdb gives TRBD1 as the D gene, but with no DNA this cannot be confirmed. The CDR3 consists of 14 residues. Germline CDR1 and CDR2: MDHEN and SYDVKM. This CDR3 reads CASSLARVNYGYTF.